The 15 T cell receptor beta chains reported below all come from one sample, sequenced in a study of blood T cell repertoires in COVID-19 (dated by TCRdb to about 2020). The library was built by means of the immunoSEQ multiplex PCR assay. TCRdb's version of the immuneACCESS table is confined to in-frame rearrangements and falls short of the full clone set. An unresolved V gene accounts for under half of the shortfall where checked; the remainder is of unknown origin. The sample table lists around 91,000 clones, roughly 78% of them with a count of one. The ten top clones hold 15% to 20% of the sample. Sequenced input: peripheral blood. These receptors all stem from an elderly woman with active or convalescent COVID-19.

The genes are TRBV15 and TRBJ2-5; D gene unclear. The CDR3 is made up of 13 amino acids. V was trimmed by 3 bases and J by 1 base, leaving 6 bases between them. In germline, CDR1 is LNHNV, CDR2 YYDKDF (reference sequence). CDR3 sequence (DNA): TGTGCCACCAGCAGGTTCTCCCAAGAGACCCAGTACTTC. Its protein is CATSRFSQETQYF.

A note on this clone: At one end, the junction sequence differs from germline, possibly due to a read error. The rearrangement uses TRBV5-1 and TRBJ1-1; 8 nucleotides match TRBD1. This CDR3 region has 14 residues. Germline CDR1 SGHRS, CDR2 YFSETQ. CDR3 sequence reads: CASSSGTGATEAFF. The CDR3 nucleotides are TGTGCCAGCAGCTCCGGGACAGGAGCCACTGAAGCTTTCTTT. The full variable domain, with the rest looked up from reference TRBV5-1 and TRBJ1-1, is KAGVTQTPRYLIKTRGQQVTLSCSPISGHRSVSWYQQTPGQGLQFLFEYFSETQRNKGNFPGRFSGRQFSNSRSEMNVSTLELGDSALYLCASSSGTGATEAFFGQGTRLTVV.

The chain joins TRBV3-1 (or the pseudogene TRBV3-2) to TRBJ2-7; 8 bases match TRBD1. V trimming: 0 bases; J trimming: 3 bases; junction bases outside the gene matches: 4. Germline values: CDR1 LGHDT, CDR2 YNNKEL (reference sequence). This CDR3 spans 15 amino acids. CDR3 loop: CASSQDPDRDYEQYF. In DNA, the CDR3 is TGTGCCAGCAGCCAAGATCCGGACAGGGACTACGAGCAGTACTTC.

This chain links TRBV11-2 with TRBJ2-2; D uncertain. V lost 1 base and J lost 2, with 2 bases in between. The CDR3 sequence is 13 residues long. From germline, CDR1 is SGHAT and CDR2 FQNNGV. Here the CDR3 reads CASSLANTGELFF. CDR3 nucleotide sequence: TGTGCCAGCAGCTTAGCTAACACCGGGGAGCTGTTTTTT.

The chain is built from TRBV21-1 and TRBJ1-5; the D call in the table, TRBD1, was not verified against the DNA. TRBV21-1 is shown as a pseudogene. CDR3 length equals 16 residues. DNA of the CDR3: TGTGCCAGCAGCATGGCCGGGACAGGGGGCAATCAGCCCCAGCATTTT. Translating it yields CASSMAGTGGNQPQHF.

The J gene is TRBJ1-6, the V gene TRBV28; 7 bases map to TRBD1. The CDR3 has 15 amino acids. The germline V gene has CDR1 MDHEN and CDR2 SYDVKM. J gave up 5 bases and V 7 bases, and 8 bases lay outside the gene matches. The CDR3: CASILSGTDNSPLHF. The CDR3 nucleotides read TGTGCCAGCATCCTTTCCGGGACAGATAATTCACCCCTCCACTTT. The variable domain in full, with the rest retrieved from reference TRBV28 and TRBJ1-6, is DVKVTQSSRYLVKRTGEKVFLECVQDMDHENMFWYRQDPGLGLRLIYFSYDVKMKEKGDIPEGYSVSREKKERFSLILESASTNQTSMYLCASILSGTDNSPLHFGNGTRLTVT.

V usage is TRBV29-1 and J usage is TRBJ2-5; 9 nucleotides line up with TRBD2. In germline, CDR1 is SQVTM, CDR2 ANQGSEA. Trimming cost V 0 bases and J 4 bases; bases outside gene matches: 6. CDR3 length: 15 residues. As DNA, the CDR3 is TGCAGCGTTGAAGATTCCCAACTAGCGGGAGAGACCCAGTACTTC. The encoded protein is CSVEDSQLAGETQYF.

The chain couples TRBV29-1 to TRBJ2-3; 10 bases fit TRBD2. Germline CDR1 and CDR2: SQVTM and ANQGSEA. The CDR3 runs to 14 residues. V lost 6 bases to trimming and J lost 3 bases; unmatched junction nucleotides: 6. CDR3 protein: CSVETSGPTDTQYF. In DNA, the CDR3 is TGCAGCGTAGAGACTAGCGGGCCTACAGATACGCAGTATTTT.

The chain employs TRBV19 and TRBJ1-1; the D is unclear. V gave up 3 bases and J gave up 4 bases, with 6 bases separating them. The CDR3 sequence is 12 residues long. Germline CDR1 reads LNHDA; CDR2 reads SQIVND (reference sequence). CDR3 nucleotides: TGTGCCAGTAGTATGCTCGGCACTGAAGCTTTCTTT. Translating gives CASSMLGTEAFF.

The V call is TRBV6-2 or TRBV6-3, the J call TRBJ1-2, with D uncertain. V gave up 6 bases and J gave up 6 bases, with 17 bases separating them. This CDR3 region has 14 residues. Germline CDR1 is MNHEY and CDR2 is SVGEGT. CDR3 coding DNA: TGTGCCAGCAGCCTCCTTAGGGAGGGCCATGGCTACACCTTC. It yields the protein CASSLLREGHGYTF.

The genes are TRBV6-5 and TRBJ2-1; TRBD2 agrees at 10 bases. The CDR3 has 16 residues. The V segment lost 3 bases and the J segment 7 bases; nucleotides outside the gene matches: 9. The germline CDR1 and CDR2 sequences are MNHEY and SVGAGI. The CDR3, as DNA: TGTGCCAGCAGTTATTTAGCGGGAGGCCCAGGGAATGAGCAGTTCTTC. Translation: CASSYLAGGPGNEQFF.

In its sample, this clone was seen a few times. The chain links TRBV15 to TRBJ2-7; 7 bases map to TRBD1. The CDR3 totals 15 residues. V shed 0 bases and J 3 bases; nucleotides not matched to a gene: 5. The V gene's germline CDR1 is LNHNV and CDR2 YYDKDF (reference sequence). Here the CDR3 reads CATSRDMGQYYEQYF. As DNA, the CDR3 is TGTGCCACCAGCAGAGATATGGGACAGTACTACGAGCAGTACTTC.

The chain joins TRBV5-1 to TRBJ1-1, with 10 positions matching TRBD1. The CDR3 spans 15 residues. With V trimmed by 0 bases and J by 5 bases, 4 bases remained unmatched. Germline V gene lookup returns CDR1 SGHRS and CDR2 YFSETQ. The CDR3 DNA follows: TGCGCCAGCAGCTTGGAGACAGGGGGCTGGACTGAAGCTTTCTTT. This codes for CASSLETGGWTEAFF.

The chain carries TRBV5-4 and TRBJ2-3, with D unresolved. The germline CDR1 and CDR2 sequences are SGHNT and YYREEE (reference sequence). The CDR3 extends over 14 amino acids. V gave up 5 bases and J gave up 2 bases, with 12 bases separating them. Here the CDR3 DNA reads TGTGCCAGCAGGCAACAGTACCACACAGATACGCAGTATTTT. Translation: CASRQQYHTDTQYF. Using reference TRBV5-4 and TRBJ2-3 for the parts outside the CDR3, the full variable domain is ETGVTQSPTHLIKTRGQQVTLRCSSQSGHNTVSWYQQALGQGPQFIFQYYREEENGRGNFPPRFSGLQFPNYSSELNVNALELDDSALYLCASRQQYHTDTQYFGPGTRLTVL.

V usage is TRBV15 and J usage is TRBJ2-7; D is perhaps TRBD2 (5 bases). The germline gives CDR1 LNHNV, CDR2 YYDKDF (reference sequence). CDR3 length: 15 residues. V was pared by 0 bases and J by 3 bases, with 12 bases between. CDR3 in amino acids: CATSRDIGLSYEQYF. The CDR3 DNA is TGTGCCACCAGCAGAGATATAGGACTCAGCTACGAGCAGTACTTC.